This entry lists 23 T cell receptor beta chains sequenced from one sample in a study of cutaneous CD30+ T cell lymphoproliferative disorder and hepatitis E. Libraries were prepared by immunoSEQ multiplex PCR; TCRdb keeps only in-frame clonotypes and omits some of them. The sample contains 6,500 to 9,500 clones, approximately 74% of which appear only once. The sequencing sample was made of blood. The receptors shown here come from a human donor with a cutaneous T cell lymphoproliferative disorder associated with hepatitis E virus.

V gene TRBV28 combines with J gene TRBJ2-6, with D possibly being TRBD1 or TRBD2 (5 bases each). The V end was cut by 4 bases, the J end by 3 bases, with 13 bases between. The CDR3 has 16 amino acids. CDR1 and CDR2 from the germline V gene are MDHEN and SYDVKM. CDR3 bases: TGTGCCAGCAGTTCCCTTTGGGACGGTGGGGCCAACGTCCTGACTTTC. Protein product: CASSSLWDGGANVLTF.

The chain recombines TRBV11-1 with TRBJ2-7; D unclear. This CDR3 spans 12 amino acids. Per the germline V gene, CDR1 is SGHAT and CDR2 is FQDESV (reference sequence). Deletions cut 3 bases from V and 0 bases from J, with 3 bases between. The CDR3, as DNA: TGTGCCAGCAGCTTCACCTCCTACGAGCAGTACTTC. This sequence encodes CASSFTSYEQYF.

Here the CDR3 reads CASSQPGLAEAEQYF. CDR3 nucleotides: TGTGCCAGCAGCCAACCGGGACTAGCGGAGGCTGAGCAGTACTTC. The chain has TRBV7-8 and TRBJ2-7; 11 bases match TRBD2. Germline lookup yields CDR1 SGHVS and CDR2 FQNEAQ. This CDR3 contains 15 residues. After removal of 5 bases from V and 7 bases from J, the junction contained 10 bases not matched to a gene.

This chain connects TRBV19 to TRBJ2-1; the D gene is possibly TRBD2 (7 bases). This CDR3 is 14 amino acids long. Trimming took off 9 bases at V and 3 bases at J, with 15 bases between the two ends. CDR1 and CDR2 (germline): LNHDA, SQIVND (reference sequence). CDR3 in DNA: TGTGCCAGCGATGGGGGCGGGGGCTACAATGAGCAGTTCTTC. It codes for CASDGGGGYNEQFF.

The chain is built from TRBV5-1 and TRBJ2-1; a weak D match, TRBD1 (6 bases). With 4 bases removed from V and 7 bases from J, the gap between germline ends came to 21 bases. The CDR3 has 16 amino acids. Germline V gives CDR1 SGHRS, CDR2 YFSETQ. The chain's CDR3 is CASSPEPLGGSNEQFF. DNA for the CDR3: TGCGCCAGCAGCCCAGAACCTCTAGGGGGATCGAATGAGCAGTTCTTC.

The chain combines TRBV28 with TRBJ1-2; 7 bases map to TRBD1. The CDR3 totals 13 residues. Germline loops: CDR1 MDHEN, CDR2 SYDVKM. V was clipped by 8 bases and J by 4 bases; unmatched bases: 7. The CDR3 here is CASGIQGFYGYTF. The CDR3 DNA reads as TGTGCCAGCGGAATACAGGGGTTCTATGGCTACACCTTC.

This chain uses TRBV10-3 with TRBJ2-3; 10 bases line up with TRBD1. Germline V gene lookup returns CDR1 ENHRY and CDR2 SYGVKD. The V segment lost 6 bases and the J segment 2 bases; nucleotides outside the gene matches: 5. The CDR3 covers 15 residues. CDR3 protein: CAIRGTGVITDTQYF. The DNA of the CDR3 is TGTGCCATCAGGGGGACAGGGGTGATCACAGATACGCAGTATTTT.

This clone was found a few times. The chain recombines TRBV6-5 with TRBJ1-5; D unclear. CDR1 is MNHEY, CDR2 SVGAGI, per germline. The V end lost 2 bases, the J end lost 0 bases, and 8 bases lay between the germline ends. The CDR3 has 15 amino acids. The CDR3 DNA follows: TGTGCCAGCAGTTACGGCGTAAATAGCAATCAGCCCCAGCATTTT. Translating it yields CASSYGVNSNQPQHF.

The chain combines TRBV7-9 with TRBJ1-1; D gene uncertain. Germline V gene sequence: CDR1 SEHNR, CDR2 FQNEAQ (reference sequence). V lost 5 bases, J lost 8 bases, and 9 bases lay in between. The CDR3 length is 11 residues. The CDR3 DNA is TGTGCCAGCAGCCGCGGGAGGGAAGCTTTCTTT. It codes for CASSRGREAFF.

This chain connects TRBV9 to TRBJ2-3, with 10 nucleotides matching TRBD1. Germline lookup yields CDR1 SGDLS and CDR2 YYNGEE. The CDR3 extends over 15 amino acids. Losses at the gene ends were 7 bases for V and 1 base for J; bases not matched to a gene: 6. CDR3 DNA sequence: TGTGCCAGCGCCAAGGGGACAGGGGGCACAGATACGCAGTATTTT. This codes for CASAKGTGGTDTQYF.

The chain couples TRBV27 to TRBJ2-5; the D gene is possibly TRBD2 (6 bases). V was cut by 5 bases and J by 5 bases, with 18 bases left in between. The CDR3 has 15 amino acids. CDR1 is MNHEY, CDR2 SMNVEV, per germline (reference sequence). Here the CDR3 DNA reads TGTGCCAGCAGTACCACGCGGGACCAGCAGGAGACCCAGTACTTC. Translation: CASSTTRDQQETQYF.

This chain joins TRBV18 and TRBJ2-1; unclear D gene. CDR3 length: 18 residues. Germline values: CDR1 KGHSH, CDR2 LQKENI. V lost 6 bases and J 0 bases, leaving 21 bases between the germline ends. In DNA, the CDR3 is TGTGCCAGCTCCCCCACCACGGGTTCTTTGAGCTCCTACAATGAGCAGTTCTTC. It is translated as CASSPTTGSLSSYNEQFF.

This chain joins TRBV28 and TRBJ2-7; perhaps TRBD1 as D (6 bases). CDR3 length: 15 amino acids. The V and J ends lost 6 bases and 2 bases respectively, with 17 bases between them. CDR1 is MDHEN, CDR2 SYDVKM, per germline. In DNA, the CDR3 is TGTGCCAGCAGACCAGCCGGGACACCAGCCTACGAGCAGTACTTC. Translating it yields CASRPAGTPAYEQYF.

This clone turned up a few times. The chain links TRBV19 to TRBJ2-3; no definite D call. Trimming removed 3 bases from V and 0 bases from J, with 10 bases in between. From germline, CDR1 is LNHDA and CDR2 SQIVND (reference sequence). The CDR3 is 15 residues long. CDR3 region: CASSIGATSTDTQYF. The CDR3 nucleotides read TGTGCCAGTAGTATCGGAGCGACTAGCACAGATACGCAGTATTTT.

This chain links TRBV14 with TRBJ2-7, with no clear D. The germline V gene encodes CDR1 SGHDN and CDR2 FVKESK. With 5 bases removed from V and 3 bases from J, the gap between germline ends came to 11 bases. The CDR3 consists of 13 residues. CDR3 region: CASSDWPNYEQYF. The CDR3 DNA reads TGTGCCAGCAGCGACTGGCCCAACTACGAGCAGTACTTC.

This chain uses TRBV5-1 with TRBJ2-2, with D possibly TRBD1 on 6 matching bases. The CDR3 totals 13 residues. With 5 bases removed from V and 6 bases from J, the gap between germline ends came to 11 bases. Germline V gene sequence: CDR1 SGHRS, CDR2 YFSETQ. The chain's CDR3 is CASRGAVSGELFF. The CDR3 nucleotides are TGCGCCAGCAGGGGGGCCGTGTCCGGGGAGCTGTTTTTT.

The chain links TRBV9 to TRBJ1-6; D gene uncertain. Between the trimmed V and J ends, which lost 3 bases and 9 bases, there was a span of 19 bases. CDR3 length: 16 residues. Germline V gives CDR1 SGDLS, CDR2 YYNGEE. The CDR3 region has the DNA TGTGCCAGCAGCGACCCCCGGCAGGATGGACTTTCACCCCTCCACTTT. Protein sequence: CASSDPRQDGLSPLHF.

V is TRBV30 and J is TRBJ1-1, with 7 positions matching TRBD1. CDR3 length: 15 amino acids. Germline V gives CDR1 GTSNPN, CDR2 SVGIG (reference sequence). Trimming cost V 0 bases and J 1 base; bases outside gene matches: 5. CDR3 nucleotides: TGTGCCTGGAGTGTTCGGACAGGTTGGAACACTGAAGCTTTCTTT. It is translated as CAWSVRTGWNTEAFF.

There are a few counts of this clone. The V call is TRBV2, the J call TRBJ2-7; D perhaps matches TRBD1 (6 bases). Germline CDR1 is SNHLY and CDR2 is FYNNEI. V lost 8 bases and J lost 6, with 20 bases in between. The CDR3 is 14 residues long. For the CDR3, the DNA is TGTGCCAGCTGGGGGCCTGATGAGGTTCTCGAGCAGTACTTC. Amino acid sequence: CASWGPDEVLEQYF. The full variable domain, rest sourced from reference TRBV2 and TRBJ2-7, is EPEVTQTPSHQVTQMGQEVILRCVPISNHLYFYWYRQILGQKVEFLVSFYNNEISEKSEIFDDQFSVERPDGSNFTLKIRSTKLEDSAMYFCASWGPDEVLEQYFGPGTRLTVT.

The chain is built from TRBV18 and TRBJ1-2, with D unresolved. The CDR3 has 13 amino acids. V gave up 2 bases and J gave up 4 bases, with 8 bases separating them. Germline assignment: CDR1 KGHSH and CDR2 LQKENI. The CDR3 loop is CASSPSPIYGYTF. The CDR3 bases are TGTGCCAGCTCACCATCCCCCATCTATGGCTACACCTTC.

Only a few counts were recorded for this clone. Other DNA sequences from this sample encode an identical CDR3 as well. The CDR3 is CASSPDRANTEAFF. The CDR3 DNA sequence: TGTGCCAGCAGTCCTGACAGGGCGAACACTGAAGCTTTCTTT. The V and J genes are TRBV6-5 and TRBJ1-1; 7 bases line up with TRBD1. The V and J ends lost 5 bases and 1 base, in that order; junction bases with no gene match: 4. This CDR3 has 14 amino acids. CDR1 MNHEY and CDR2 SVGAGI come from the germline V gene.

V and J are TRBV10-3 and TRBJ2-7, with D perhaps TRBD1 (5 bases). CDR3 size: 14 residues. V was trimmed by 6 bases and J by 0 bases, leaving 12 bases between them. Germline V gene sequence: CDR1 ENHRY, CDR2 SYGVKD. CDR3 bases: TGTGCCATCAGAGACAGCTCCAGCTCCTACGAGCAGTACTTC. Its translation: CAIRDSSSSYEQYF.

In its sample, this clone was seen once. CDR3 amino acids: CASSVRPGTGFHEQYF. The CDR3 DNA is TGTGCCAGCAGCGTACGTCCCGGGACAGGGTTCCACGAGCAGTACTTC. The V call is TRBV9, the J call TRBJ2-7; 9 nucleotides match TRBD1. Germline V gives CDR1 SGDLS, CDR2 YYNGEE. Trimming removed 1 base from V and 5 bases from J; junction bases left unmatched: 10. The CDR3 consists of 16 residues.